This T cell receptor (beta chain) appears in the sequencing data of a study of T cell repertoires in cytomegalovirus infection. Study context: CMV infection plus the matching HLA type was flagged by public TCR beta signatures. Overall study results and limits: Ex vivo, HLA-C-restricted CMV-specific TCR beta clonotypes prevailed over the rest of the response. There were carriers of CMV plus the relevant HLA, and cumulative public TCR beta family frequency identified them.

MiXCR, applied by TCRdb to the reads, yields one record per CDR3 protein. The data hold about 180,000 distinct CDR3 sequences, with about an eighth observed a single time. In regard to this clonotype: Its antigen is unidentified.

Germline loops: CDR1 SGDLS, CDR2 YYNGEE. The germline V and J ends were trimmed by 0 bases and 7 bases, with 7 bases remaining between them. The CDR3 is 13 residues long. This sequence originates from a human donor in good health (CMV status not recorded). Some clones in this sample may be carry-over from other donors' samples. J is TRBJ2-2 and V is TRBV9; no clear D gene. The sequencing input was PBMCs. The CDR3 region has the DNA TGTGCCAGCAGCGTAGCTACGGGCGGGGAGCTGTTTTTT. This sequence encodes CASSVATGGELFF.